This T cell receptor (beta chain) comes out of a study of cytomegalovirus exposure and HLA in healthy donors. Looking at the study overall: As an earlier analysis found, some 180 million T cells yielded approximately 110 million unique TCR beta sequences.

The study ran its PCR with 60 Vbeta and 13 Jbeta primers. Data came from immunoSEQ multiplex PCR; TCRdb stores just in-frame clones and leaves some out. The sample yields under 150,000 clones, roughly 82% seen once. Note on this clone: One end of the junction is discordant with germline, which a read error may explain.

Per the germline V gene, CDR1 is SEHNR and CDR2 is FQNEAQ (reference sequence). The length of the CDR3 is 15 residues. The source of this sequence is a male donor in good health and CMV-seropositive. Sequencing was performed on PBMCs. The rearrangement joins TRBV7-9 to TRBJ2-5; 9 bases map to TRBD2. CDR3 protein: CASSPRLAAQETRYF. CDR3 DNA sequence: TGTGCCAGCAGCCCCCGACTAGCGGCCCAAGAGACCCGGTACTTC.